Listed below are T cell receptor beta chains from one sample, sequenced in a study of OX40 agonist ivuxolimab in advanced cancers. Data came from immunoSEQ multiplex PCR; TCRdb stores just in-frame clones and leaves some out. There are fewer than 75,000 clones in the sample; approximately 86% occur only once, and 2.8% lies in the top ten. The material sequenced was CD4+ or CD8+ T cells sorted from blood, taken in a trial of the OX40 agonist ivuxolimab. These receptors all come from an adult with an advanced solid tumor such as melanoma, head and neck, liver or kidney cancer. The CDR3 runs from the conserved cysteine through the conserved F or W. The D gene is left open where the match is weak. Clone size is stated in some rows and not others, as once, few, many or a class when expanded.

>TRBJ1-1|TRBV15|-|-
TGTGCCACCAGCAGATCAGGGAGTATGAACACTGAAGCTTTCTTT
CATSRSGSMNTEAFF
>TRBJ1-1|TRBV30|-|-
TGTGCCTGGACTCCATGGGAGGGGGTCACTGAAGCTTTCTTT
CAWTPWEGVTEAFF
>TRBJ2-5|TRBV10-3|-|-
TGTGCCAGCGCACCTAGGCATCAAGAGACCCAGTACTTC
CASAPRHQETQYF
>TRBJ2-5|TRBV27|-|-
TGTGCCAGCAGTTTACGGGACACATCCCAACAAGAGACCCAGTACTTC
CASSLRDTSQQETQYF
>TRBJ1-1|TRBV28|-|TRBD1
TGTGCCAGCAGTACGCCGGGACAGGGATATACTGAAGCTTTCTTT
CASSTPGQGYTEAFF
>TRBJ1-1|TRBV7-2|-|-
TGTGCCAGCAGCTTAGCGCACGAGGTGGAAGCTTTCTTT
CASSLAHEVEAFF
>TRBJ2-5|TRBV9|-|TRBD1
TGTGCCAGCAGCGTTTTCCCGGGACAGGGGTTCAAGCAGTACTTC
CASSVFPGQGFKQYF
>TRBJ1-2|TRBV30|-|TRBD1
TGTGCCTGGAGTGGGACAGGGGCATATGGCTACACCTTC
CAWSGTGAYGYTF
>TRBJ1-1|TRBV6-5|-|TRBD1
TGTGCCAGCAGACTAAAACAGGGGGCCACTGAAGCTTTCTTT
CASRLKQGATEAFF
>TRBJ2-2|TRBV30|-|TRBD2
TGTGCCTGGGACGGGAGTCGGGAGGACACCGGGGAGCTGTTTTTT
CAWDGSREDTGELFF
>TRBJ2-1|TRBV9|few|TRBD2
TGTGCCAGCAGCGTGGGACTAGCGGGACCATACAATGAGCAGTTCTTC
CASSVGLAGPYNEQFF
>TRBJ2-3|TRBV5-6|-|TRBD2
TGTGCCAGCAGCTTGACTAGCGGGGAAGGAACAGATACGCAGTATTTT
CASSLTSGEGTDTQYF
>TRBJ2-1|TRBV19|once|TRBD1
TGTGCCAGTAGTACACAAAGACAGGGGGCTTCCTACAATGAGCAGTTCTTC
CASSTQRQGASYNEQFF
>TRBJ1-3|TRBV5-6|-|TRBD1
TGTGCCAGCAGCTCCGGGACAGGGACTCGAAACACCATATATTTT
CASSSGTGTRNTIYF
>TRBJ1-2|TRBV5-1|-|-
TGCGCCAGCAGCTTGGGCAGCGGCTACACCTTC
CASSLGSGYTF
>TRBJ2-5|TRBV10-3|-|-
TGTGCCATCAGTCCGGACAGCCGAGAGACCCAGTACTTC
CAISPDSRETQYF
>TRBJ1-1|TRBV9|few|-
TGTGCCAGCAGCGTAGTCGGGGGAAAGGCTTTCTTT
CASSVVGGKAFF
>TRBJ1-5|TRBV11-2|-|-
TGTGCCAGCAGCCCCGACCAGGGCAATCAGCCCCAGCATTTT
CASSPDQGNQPQHF
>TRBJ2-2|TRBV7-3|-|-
TGTGCCAGCAGCTTAGAGGATTTCGCGAACACCGGGGAGCTGTTTTTT
CASSLEDFANTGELFF
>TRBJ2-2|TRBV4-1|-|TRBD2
TGCGCCAGCAGCCAAGCCCGCGGACTAGCGTTTGCCGGGGAGCTGTTTTTT
CASSQARGLAFAGELFF
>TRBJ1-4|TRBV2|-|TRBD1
TGTGCCAGCAGTCTGACCGGGACAGGGGGTGGAAAACTGTTTTTT
CASSLTGTGGGKLFF
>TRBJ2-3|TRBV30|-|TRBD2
TGTGCCTGGAGTAACCCGGGACTAGCGGGAGGGTCCGATACGCAGTATTTT
CAWSNPGLAGGSDTQYF
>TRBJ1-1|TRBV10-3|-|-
TGTGCCATCGCGGCAGGGTGGGGGAGCGCTGAAGCTTTCTTT
CAIAAGWGSAEAFF
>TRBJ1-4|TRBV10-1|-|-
TGCGCCAGCAGTGAGTCGGGGACGGGTGAAAAACTGTTTTTT
CASSESGTGEKLFF
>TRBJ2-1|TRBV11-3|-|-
TGTGCCAGCAGCATTAACAGGGTTAATGAGCAGTTCTTC
CASSINRVNEQFF
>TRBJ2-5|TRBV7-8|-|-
TGTGCCAGCAGCCTCGGAACAGTACAAGAGACCCAGTACTTC
CASSLGTVQETQYF
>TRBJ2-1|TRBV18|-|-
TGTGCCAGCTCACCCCCGGCTAGCTGGGATGCCGAGCAGTTCTTC
CASSPPASWDAEQFF
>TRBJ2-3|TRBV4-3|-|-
TGCGCCAGCAGCCAAGATGCCGGGAGAAATACGCAGTATTTT
CASSQDAGRNTQYF
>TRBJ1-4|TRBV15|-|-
TGTGCCACCAGCAGAGATATAGAGGTCAATGGCGAAAAACTGTTTTTT
CATSRDIEVNGEKLFF
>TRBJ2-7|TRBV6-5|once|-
TGTGCCAGCAGTTTAATATGGCAGAACGAGCAGTACTTC
CASSLIWQNEQYF
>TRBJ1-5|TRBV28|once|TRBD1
TGTGCCAGCAGTTCCCCAGGGGGCGAAGGTCAGCCCCAGCATTTT
CASSSPGGEGQPQHF
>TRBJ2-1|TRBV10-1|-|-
TGCGCCAGCAGTGAGTCGAATGGGGTAAGCGAGCAGTTCTTC
CASSESNGVSEQFF
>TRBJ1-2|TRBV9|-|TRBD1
TGTGCCAGCAGCGAAATAGAGGGGGCTGGCTACACCTTC
CASSEIEGAGYTF
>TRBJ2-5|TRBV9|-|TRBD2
TGTGCCAGCAGCGTAGGAACTAGCGGGAGCTCAGAGACCCAGTACTTC
CASSVGTSGSSETQYF
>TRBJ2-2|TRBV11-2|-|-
TGTGCCAGCAGCTTAGTTTTTGGCACCGGGGAGCTGTTTTTT
CASSLVFGTGELFF
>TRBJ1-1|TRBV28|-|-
TGTGCCAGCAGCCGAGGGGGGAGCCCTGAAGCTTTCTTT
CASSRGGSPEAFF
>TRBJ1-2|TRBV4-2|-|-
TGTGCCAGCAGCCAGAGCCAGTTACAGGGAAGCGGCTATGGCTACACCTTC
CASSQSQLQGSGYGYTF
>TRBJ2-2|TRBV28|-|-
TGTGCCCACCTTGCAAGCAACACCGGGGAGCTGTTTTTT
CAHLASNTGELFF
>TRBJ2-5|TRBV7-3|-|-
TGTGCCAGCAGCTTGTACATTAGAGAGACCCAGTACTTC
CASSLYIRETQYF
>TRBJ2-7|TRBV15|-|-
TGTGCCACCAGCAGAGGGTTAGGAACAACTTCGTGGTGGGAGTACGAGCAGTACTTC
CATSRGLGTTSWWEYEQYF
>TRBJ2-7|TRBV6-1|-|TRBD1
TGTGCCAGCAGTGCCGACAGGGACTACGAGCAGTACTTC
CASSADRDYEQYF
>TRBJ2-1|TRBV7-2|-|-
TGTGCCAGCAGCTTAGCGCTCTGGGGGCTTAAAAACAATGAGCAGTTCTTC
CASSLALWGLKNNEQFF
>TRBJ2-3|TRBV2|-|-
TGTGCCAGCAGTGAATTGACAGATACGCAGTATTTT
CASSELTDTQYF
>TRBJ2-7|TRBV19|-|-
TGTGCCAGTAGTCCCCCAGGGCCCGCCTACGAGCAGTACTTC
CASSPPGPAYEQYF
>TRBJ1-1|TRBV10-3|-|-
TGTGCCATCAGTGAGTCGATGGGTCGTGGCACTGAAGCTTTCTTT
CAISESMGRGTEAFF
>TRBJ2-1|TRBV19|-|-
TGTGCCAGTAGTATCGGGCCGGAGTCCTACAATGAGCAGTTCTTC
CASSIGPESYNEQFF